These 11 T cell receptor beta chains were all obtained from the same sample, sequenced in a study of T cells after posttransplantation cyclophosphamide. Cyclophosphamide on days +3 and +4 followed busulfan-fludarabine conditioning and a marrow graft. Sequencing used immunoSEQ multiplex PCR; TCRdb keeps in-frame clones, though not all of them. The sample records some 34,000 clones, just under 80% being singletons. The sample was CD4+ T cells sorted from blood, taken roughly 2,000 days after a stem cell transplant with posttransplant cyclophosphamide. These TCRs come from a female patient in her thirties or forties who received an allogeneic stem cell transplant from a related donor, was CMV-positive, and had no GVHD. The graft donor may have given rise to some T cells.

In its sample, this clone was seen once. The CDR3 nucleotides read TGTGCCAGCAGCCCCGAGGGCACAGGGGGCCAGCATTTT. Residues: CASSPEGTGGQHF. J is TRBJ1-5 and V is TRBV7-2; 8 nucleotides agree with TRBD1. The CDR3 sequence is 13 residues long. Germline V gives CDR1 SGHTA, CDR2 FQGNSA. J lost 12 bases, V lost 5 bases, and 9 bases had no gene match.

The chain employs TRBV7-2 and TRBJ1-1; a weak D match, TRBD1 (5 bases). Deletions cut 4 bases from V and 5 bases from J, with 11 bases between. CDR1 SGHTA and CDR2 FQGNSA come from the germline V gene. The CDR3 consists of 13 residues. The CDR3 bases are TGTGCCAGCAGCTGGGGGGAAGGGACTGAAGCTTTCTTT. This encodes CASSWGEGTEAFF.

This chain connects TRBV18 to TRBJ2-5, with 8 bases aligning to TRBD2. This CDR3 has 15 amino acids. V was clipped by 0 bases and J by 4 bases; unmatched bases: 4. Germline CDR1 and CDR2: KGHSH and LQKENI. The CDR3 loop reads CASSPPRGGAETQYF. The DNA of the CDR3 is TGTGCCAGCTCACCACCTCGGGGGGGCGCAGAGACCCAGTACTTC.

The V call is TRBV6-6, the J call TRBJ1-1; TRBD1 matches 8 bases. Unmatched junction bases numbered 9, after V lost 6 bases and J lost 3 bases. Germline V gives CDR1 MNHNY, CDR2 SVGAGI (reference sequence). The CDR3 runs 15 residues. CDR3 nucleotide sequence: TGTGCCAGCAGAATGAGGACAGGGAAGTACACTGAAGCTTTCTTT. Encoded protein: CASRMRTGKYTEAFF.

Only a few counts were recorded for this clone. This sequence joins TRBV6-5 and TRBJ1-6; D is possibly TRBD1 (5 bases). Germline V gene sequence: CDR1 MNHEY, CDR2 SVGAGI. The germline V and J ends were trimmed by 5 bases and 9 bases, with 14 bases remaining between them. The CDR3 is made up of 14 amino acids. For the CDR3, the DNA is TGTGCCAGCAGTGGAAGAACAGGAGTTTCACCCCTCCACTTT. Amino acid sequence: CASSGRTGVSPLHF.

The V gene is TRBV5-4, the J gene TRBJ2-7; 7 bases are a match to TRBD2. Germline trimming cut 2 bases from V and 5 bases from J; bases unmatched to any gene: 7. Germline-derived CDR1 and CDR2 are SGHNT and YYREEE (reference sequence). The length of the CDR3 is 14 residues. The CDR3 region is CASSFRGVGDEQYF. CDR3 sequence (DNA): TGTGCCAGCAGCTTCCGGGGGGTCGGGGACGAGCAGTACTTC.

The CDR3 loop reads CASSREGPNEKLFF. CDR3 coding DNA: TGCGCCAGCAGCCGGGAGGGGCCTAATGAAAAACTGTTTTTT. This rearrangement joins TRBV5-1 to TRBJ1-4, with D possibly being TRBD1 (5 bases). This CDR3 is built from 14 residues. The germline V and J ends were trimmed by 4 bases and 3 bases, with 10 bases remaining between them. Germline V CDR1 and CDR2: SGHRS, YFSETQ.

The V call is TRBV11-2, the J call TRBJ2-3; the D is unclear. V lost 2 bases and J lost 6, with 9 bases in between. The germline V gene encodes CDR1 SGHAT and CDR2 FQNNGV. The CDR3 length is 13 residues. CDR3 DNA sequence: TGTGCCAGCAGCTTATTGCTGCGGGATACGCAGTATTTT. Amino acids: CASSLLLRDTQYF.

The chain combines TRBV18 with TRBJ2-3, with 11 bases lining up with TRBD1. This CDR3 has 16 amino acids. Unmatched junction bases numbered 6, after V lost 2 bases and J lost 5 bases. Germline CDR1 is KGHSH and CDR2 is LQKENI. CDR3 DNA: TGTGCCAGCTCACCATTGGACAGGGGGCTAGTAGATACGCAGTATTTT. Amino acid sequence: CASSPLDRGLVDTQYF.

The chain uses TRBV9 and TRBJ2-6, with TRBD2 matching 8 bases. Germline CDR1 is SGDLS and CDR2 is YYNGEE. Unmatched junction bases numbered 8, after V lost 0 bases and J lost 3 bases. The CDR3 sequence is 18 residues long. As DNA, the CDR3 is TGTGCCAGCAGCGTAGAGGGGACTAGAGCAAGTGGGGCCAACGTCCTGACTTTC. It encodes CASSVEGTRASGANVLTF. The full variable domain, with the rest looked up from reference TRBV9 and TRBJ2-6, is DSGVTQTPKHLITATGQRVTLRCSPRSGDLSVYWYQQSLDQGLQFLIQYYNGEERAKGNILERFSAQQFPDLHSELNLSSLELGDSALYFCASSVEGTRASGANVLTFGAGSRLTVL.

This clone appeared a single time. The chain employs TRBV19 and TRBJ2-7, with D maybe TRBD1 (5 bases). Germline V gene lookup returns CDR1 LNHDA and CDR2 SQIVND (reference sequence). The CDR3 length is 14 residues. V was clipped by 3 bases and J by 1 base, with 10 bases between them. The CDR3 DNA sequence: TGTGCCAGTAGTATGCTTCAGGGTTCCTACGAGCAGTACTTC. This translates into CASSMLQGSYEQYF.